This T cell receptor (beta chain) was captured in a study of shared clonotypes between healthy human individuals. This clone appeared once. Its antigen is still unknown. General observations from the study: Even with large depth, rarefaction showed that sorted-subset sequencing was incomplete.

Only CD45RO-negative cells positively selected for CCR7 counted as naive CD8 cells, so terminally differentiated effector memory CD45RA+ cells were excluded. Trimming pared 8 bases from V and 3 bases from J, leaving 17 bases between. This CDR3 is built from 14 residues. Looked up from germline, CDR1 is MNHNS and CDR2 is SASEGT. Sequencing was performed with immunoSEQ multiplex PCR; in TCRdb, only in-frame clones are kept and a portion is missing. The top ten clones hold over 1.5% of a sample with a few million clones, approximately 92% of them seen once. Sequencing used naive CD8+ T cells from PBMCs. This TCR was sampled from a young man in good health. Some clones in this sample may be carry-over from other donors' samples. The chain employs TRBV6-1 and TRBJ2-7; perhaps TRBD1 as D (6 bases). The CDR3 loop is CASWARTENYEQYF. CDR3 sequence (DNA): TGTGCCAGCTGGGCACGGACAGAAAACTACGAGCAGTACTTC.